The 10 T cell receptor beta chains listed next were all sequenced from one sample in a study of PD-1 blockade in classical Hodgkin lymphoma. The sample's time point: cycle 4 day 1 (C4D1), after 6 weeks of nivolumab. All patients relapsed after autologous stem cell transplantation, and brentuximab vedotin exposure varied. This table comes from immunoSEQ multiplex PCR, and its TCRdb copy is limited to in-frame clones, with some not included. The sample has about 41,000 clones; nearly 70% are singletons. Sequencing used peripheral blood mononuclear cells (PBMCs), obtained before the fourth cycle of nivolumab. The receptors come from a human donor with classical Hodgkin lymphoma.

The rearrangement joins TRBV6-6 to TRBJ1-1; D unclear. Germline-derived CDR1 and CDR2 are MNHNY and SVGAGI (reference sequence). This CDR3 is built from 13 residues. The germline V and J ends were trimmed by 7 bases and 4 bases, with 13 bases remaining between them. CDR3: CASKGDFFTEAFF. For the CDR3, the DNA is TGTGCCAGCAAGGGCGACTTCTTCACTGAAGCTTTCTTT.

This clone was picked up a small number of times. The J gene is TRBJ1-2, the V gene TRBV5-1; 8 positions match TRBD1. The junction had 7 bases not matched to a gene; V was cut back by 4 bases and J by 5 bases. In germline, CDR1 is SGHRS, CDR2 YFSETQ. This CDR3 comprises 14 residues. CDR3 loop: CASSTTGGEYGYTF. In nucleotides, the CDR3 is TGCGCCAGCAGCACAACAGGGGGTGAATATGGCTACACCTTC. Full variable domain (outside the CDR3, taken from reference TRBV5-1 and TRBJ1-2): KAGVTQTPRYLIKTRGQQVTLSCSPISGHRSVSWYQQTPGQGLQFLFEYFSETQRNKGNFPGRFSGRQFSNSRSEMNVSTLELGDSALYLCASSTTGGEYGYTFGSGTRLTVV.

The chain uses TRBV6-6 and TRBJ2-7; D gene uncertain. The CDR3 contains 15 residues. V gave up 0 bases and J gave up 3 bases, with 12 bases separating them. Germline V gives CDR1 MNHNY, CDR2 SVGAGI (reference sequence). The CDR3 loop reads CASSYSSNGFYEQYF. The CDR3, as DNA: TGTGCCAGCAGTTACTCGAGCAACGGCTTCTACGAGCAGTACTTC.

The gene calls are TRBV11-2 and TRBJ2-7, with D perhaps matching TRBD1 (6 bases). Germline CDR1 and CDR2: SGHAT and FQNNGV. The germline V and J ends were trimmed by 5 bases and 0 bases, with 17 bases remaining between them. CDR3 size: 16 residues. The chain's CDR3 is CASSLDGTYISYEQYF. DNA for the CDR3: TGTGCCAGCAGCCTCGACGGGACATACATCTCCTACGAGCAGTACTTC.

The chain couples TRBV29-1 to TRBJ2-3; no clear D gene. CDR1 and CDR2 (germline): SQVTM, ANQGSEA. Trimming pared 0 bases from V and 2 bases from J, leaving 12 bases between. The CDR3 has 15 amino acids. The CDR3 spells CSVEDGASYTDTQYF. CDR3 in DNA: TGCAGCGTTGAAGACGGCGCGAGTTACACAGATACGCAGTATTTT.

The chain has TRBV19 and TRBJ2-7, with D unclear. Per the germline V gene, CDR1 is LNHDA and CDR2 is SQIVND (reference sequence). The V gene lost 3 bases and the J gene lost 6 bases, with 12 bases spanning the gap. CDR3 length equals 13 residues. CDR3 bases: TGTGCCAGTAGTATGCTTGCGTCGGGCGAGCAGTACTTC. Protein product: CASSMLASGEQYF.

This clone turned up a few times. This chain joins TRBV9 and TRBJ2-7; D might be TRBD1 or TRBD2, each matching 5 bases. Germline V gene data show CDR1 as SGDLS and CDR2 as YYNGEE. With 0 bases removed from V and 2 bases from J, the gap between germline ends came to 15 bases. This CDR3 is 16 amino acids long. In DNA, the CDR3 is TGTGCCAGCAGCGTAGGGGAGCGGCAGGGACCCTACGAGCAGTACTTC. Protein: CASSVGERQGPYEQYF.

CDR3 sequence reads: CASSPPGTAYSYNEQFF. In DNA form, the CDR3 reads TGTGCCAGCAGCCCCCCCGGGACAGCCTACTCCTACAATGAGCAGTTCTTC. The V gene is TRBV11-3, the J gene TRBJ2-1; 7 bases align to TRBD1. Losses at the gene ends were 5 bases for V and 0 bases for J; bases not matched to a gene: 10. CDR1 is SGHNT, CDR2 YENEEA, per germline. This CDR3 has 17 residues. The variable domain in full, completed from reference TRBV11-3 and TRBJ2-1, reads EAGVVQSPRYKIIEKKQPVAFWCNPISGHNTLYWYLQNLGQGPELLIRYENEEAVDDSQLPKDRFSAERLKGVDSTLKIQPAELGDSAVYLCASSPPGTAYSYNEQFFGPGTRLTVL.

V usage is TRBV30 and J usage is TRBJ2-5; tentatively, D is TRBD1 or TRBD2 (6 bases each). V lost 1 base to trimming and J lost 5 bases, with 17 bases between them. The CDR3 covers 15 residues. Germline V CDR1 and CDR2: GTSNPN, SVGIG (reference sequence). This CDR3 reads CAWSGVGGSGETQYF. The DNA of the CDR3 is TGTGCCTGGAGTGGAGTGGGGGGCTCGGGGGAGACCCAGTACTTC.

The chain joins TRBV27 to TRBJ1-2, with 8 nucleotides matching TRBD1. The CDR3 sequence is 15 residues long. Germline CDR1 and CDR2: MNHEY and SMNVEV (reference sequence). The trim removed 2 bases at V and 6 bases at J, leaving 8 bases unmatched. In DNA, the CDR3 is TGTGCCAGCAGTTTAACCCGGACAGGGCTGGATGGCTACACCTTC. Translated, it gives CASSLTRTGLDGYTF.